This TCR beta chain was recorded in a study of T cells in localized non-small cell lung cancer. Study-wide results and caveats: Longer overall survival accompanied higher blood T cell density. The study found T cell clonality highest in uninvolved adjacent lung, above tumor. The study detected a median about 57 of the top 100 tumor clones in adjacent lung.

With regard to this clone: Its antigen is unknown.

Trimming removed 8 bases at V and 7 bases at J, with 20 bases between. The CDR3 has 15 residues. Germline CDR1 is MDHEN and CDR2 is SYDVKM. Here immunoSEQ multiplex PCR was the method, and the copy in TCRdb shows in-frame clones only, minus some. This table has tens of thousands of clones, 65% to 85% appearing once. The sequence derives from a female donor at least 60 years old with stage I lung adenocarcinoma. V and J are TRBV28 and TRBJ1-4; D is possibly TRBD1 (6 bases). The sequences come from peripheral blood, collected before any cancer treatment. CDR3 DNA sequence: TGTGCCAGCGGGGACCAAACAGGGAGGGGTGAAAAACTGTTTTTT. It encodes CASGDQTGRGEKLFF.